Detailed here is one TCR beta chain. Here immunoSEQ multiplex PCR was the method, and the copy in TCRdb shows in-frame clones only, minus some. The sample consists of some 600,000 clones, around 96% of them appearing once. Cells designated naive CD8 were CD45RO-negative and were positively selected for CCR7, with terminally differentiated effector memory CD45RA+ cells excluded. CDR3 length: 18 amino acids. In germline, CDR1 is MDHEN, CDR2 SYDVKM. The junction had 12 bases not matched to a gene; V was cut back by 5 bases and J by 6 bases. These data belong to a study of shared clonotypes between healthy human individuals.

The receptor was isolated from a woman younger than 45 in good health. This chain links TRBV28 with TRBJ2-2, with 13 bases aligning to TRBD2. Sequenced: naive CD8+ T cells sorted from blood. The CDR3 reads CASSLPRLAGGLAGELFF. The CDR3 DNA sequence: TGTGCCAGCAGTCTTCCTCGACTAGCGGGAGGTCTGGCCGGGGAGCTGTTTTTT. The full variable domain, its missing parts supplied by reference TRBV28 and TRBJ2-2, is DVKVTQSSRYLVKRTGEKVFLECVQDMDHENMFWYRQDPGLGLRLIYFSYDVKMKEKGDIPEGYSVSREKKERFSLILESASTNQTSMYLCASSLPRLAGGLAGELFFGEGSRLTVL.